This T cell receptor (beta chain) was recorded in a study of blood T cell repertoires in COVID-19. In the authors' workflow: Nucleated cell number was recorded as an estimate derived from reference gene primer amplification. Measured with immunoSEQ multiplex PCR; TCRdb has only the in-frame clones, and not every one. That table gives V, J and clone size, and the DNA gave D and trimming. The repertoire holds around 300,000 clones, with around 90% as singletons. A word on this clone: This CDR3 is also generated by other DNA sequences in the sample.

This TCR derives from a woman aged 45-60 years who had recovered from COVID-19. The material sequenced was PBMCs or T cells enriched from blood (not recorded which).

The CDR3 here is CASSVTSGSYEQYF. In DNA, the CDR3 is TGTGCCAGCAGCGTAACTAGCGGGAGCTACGAGCAGTACTTC. V and J are TRBV9 and TRBJ2-7; 11 positions agree with TRBD2. V shed 1 base, J shed 3 bases, and the junction held 0 bases outside the gene matches. CDR1 is SGDLS and CDR2 is YYNGEE in the germline V gene. This CDR3 comprises 14 residues.